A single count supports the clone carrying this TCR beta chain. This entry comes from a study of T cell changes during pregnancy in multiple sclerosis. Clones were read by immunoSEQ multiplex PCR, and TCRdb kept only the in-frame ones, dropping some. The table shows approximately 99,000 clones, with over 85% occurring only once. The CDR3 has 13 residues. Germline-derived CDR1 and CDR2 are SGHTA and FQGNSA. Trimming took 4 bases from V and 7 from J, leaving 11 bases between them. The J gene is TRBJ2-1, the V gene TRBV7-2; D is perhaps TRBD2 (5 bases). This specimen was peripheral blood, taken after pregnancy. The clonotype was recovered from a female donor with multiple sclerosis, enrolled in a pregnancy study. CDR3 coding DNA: TGTGCCAGCAGCTCAGGAGCGGTGAATGAGCAGTTCTTC. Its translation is CASSSGAVNEQFF.